The clone carrying this TCR beta chain occurred many times. Its matching antigen is unknown. The CDR3 runs 14 residues. The V gene end was trimmed by 7 bases and the J gene end by 3 bases; junction bases not matched to a gene: 4. Germline V CDR1 and CDR2: SNHLY, FYNNEI. This entry belongs to a study of glioma-infiltrating T cells. Regarding the study as a whole: Gliomas, especially low-grade, showed above-expected tissue-blood divergence; non-neoplastic patients showed below.

Amplification of TCR alpha and beta CDR3 regions from RNA used iRepertoire nested multiplex PCR. TCRdb used MiXCR to reprocess the multiplex PCR reads, holding one entry per CDR3 protein. The repertoire holds roughly 200,000 distinct CDR3 sequences, over 25% seen once, with 20% to 25% in the top ten. The sequence was obtained from a human donor with low-grade glioma or glioblastoma, undergoing nonglioma brain surgery, or in good health (not recorded which). Sequencing input: glioma tissue, nonneoplastic brain tissue, or PBMCs (not recorded which). The chain recombines TRBV2 with TRBJ1-1; 11 bases fit TRBD1. The CDR3 DNA sequence: TGTGCCAGCACAGGACAGGGGGCTTACACTGAAGCTTTCTTT. It is translated as CASTGQGAYTEAFF.